This record looks at one TCR beta chain sequence and its context. Its matching antigen is unknown. Germline V CDR1 and CDR2: SEHNR, FQNEAQ (reference sequence). With V trimmed by 6 bases and J by 2 bases, 4 bases remained unmatched. The CDR3 has 15 amino acids. Peripheral blood samples of 9 to 10 milliliters were drawn from each donor. This record belongs to a study of blood T cells in healthy people across ages. Study-level results: There was no known CMV status for donors, so expanded clonotype changes were possibly confounded. Long-lived and aged donors differed, with more naive CD4+ cells and higher diversity in the long-lived.

Together with a sample-barcoded 5' primer, a J-beta primer mix was included in a second PCR lasting roughly 6 to 12 cycles. TCRdb called the 5' RACE reads again in MiXCR, with one record for every CDR3 protein. This table holds about 800,000 distinct CDR3 sequences, 55% to 75% found once. The specimen sequenced was blood. V and J are TRBV7-9 and TRBJ2-1, with 10 bases lining up with TRBD2. The receptor was isolated from a young man in good health. The CDR3 coding sequence is TGTGCCAGCAGTCCAACTAGCGGGGCCTACAATGAGCAGTTCTTC. It translates to CASSPTSGAYNEQFF.